This T cell receptor (beta chain) appears in the sequencing data of a study of early T cells in non-severe SARS-CoV-2 infection (dated by TCRdb to the early 2020s). About the full investigation: Because TCR sequencing relied on bulk RNA taken from unsorted whole blood, pairing of alpha and beta chains was not possible.

Including cysteine and phenylalanine, the CDR3 has 15 amino acids. Solely the CDR3 DNA is kept, with 45 bases framed from the first base. The germline ends are 15 bases apart after V is trimmed by 4 bases and J by 1 base. CDR1 is given as SQVTM and CDR2 as ANQGSEA, both from the germline V gene. In its sample, this clonotype was seen many times. The specificity of this receptor is unknown. One base away there is no much larger clone; base qualities are not given. Study-level results and caveats: VDJdb matching was skewed toward anti-spike CD8 responses, so virus-specific expansions were likely underestimated and private and CD4 specificities were missed.

A case-control design nested within a healthcare worker cohort in London, UK, was used, with weekly nasopharyngeal swab PCR tests and blood sampling performed. Between 23 and 31 March 2020, the week of the UK lockdown, healthcare workers were enrolled and then followed up weekly for as long as 16 weeks. Library preparation used 5' RACE. Sequencer: NextSeq 500. The TCR library protocol attached unique molecular identifiers to individual cDNA molecules to correct for sequencing error and PCR bias. TCR alpha and beta chains were both sequenced, and the abundances of alpha and beta sequences in each sample were closely correlated with each other. For the original study's pipeline: Decombinator V4 was used to perform V gene, J gene and CDR3 annotation of TCR sequences. TCRs were defined as expanded if a significant change between any two time points was detected under a Poisson model with p below 0.0001. TCR abundances were normalised to the total number of TCRs sequenced per sample and expressed as counts per million. MAIT TCRs were defined by TRAV1-2 paired with TRAJ12, TRAJ20 or TRAJ33, and iNKT TCRs by TRAV10 paired with TRAJ18. A search of VDJdb, accessed on 1 November 2021, was run for TCRs annotated to CMV, EBV and SARS-CoV-2, with TCRs annotated for multiple antigens excluded. The public reads were reprocessed in TCRdb via fastp at Q25 and MiXCR, keeping in-frame beta chains. Each record represents a unique CDR3 protein, reported with the most common genes and DNA among its rows. These V and J calls rely on TCRdb rather than the paper's analysis. The sample table shows roughly 56,000 distinct CDR3 sequences, and roughly a tenth are seen once. The biggest ten clones account for 6.5% of the sample.

The sequence links TRBV29-1 to TRBJ2-3; tentative D gene TRBD2, with 6 bases matching. The sequencing input was whole blood. This clonotype was sampled from an adult who was a healthcare worker with PCR-confirmed SARS-CoV-2 infection or an uninfected control (not recorded which). The CDR3 loop reads CSVVGWEARTDTQYF. In nucleotide form, the sequence is TGCAGCGTTGTAGGGTGGGAGGCTCGCACAGATACGCAGTATTTT.